These 24 T cell receptor beta chains came from one sample sequenced in a study of long-term antiretroviral therapy in people with HIV. Run at survey level, the immunoSEQ assay was version v3.0. Sequencing used immunoSEQ multiplex PCR; TCRdb keeps in-frame clones, though not all of them. The data show about 24,000 clones, roughly 86% seen once. The material sequenced was unsorted PBMCs, taken 1.8 years before starting antiretroviral therapy. The receptors here all came from a man in his fifties or sixties with HIV.

The chain links TRBV29-1 to TRBJ2-1; D is unclear. Deletions cut 4 bases from V and 7 bases from J, with 8 bases between. Germline loops: CDR1 SQVTM, CDR2 ANQGSEA. The length of the CDR3 is 11 residues. Here the CDR3 reads CSVVDVNEQFF. The CDR3 DNA is TGCAGCGTTGTGGATGTTAATGAGCAGTTCTTC.

The chain carries TRBV5-1 and TRBJ2-6, with D possibly being TRBD2 (7 bases). The V end was cut by 7 bases, the J end by 0 bases, with 14 bases between. Germline-derived CDR1 and CDR2 are SGHRS and YFSETQ. This CDR3 contains 16 residues. The CDR3 sequence is CASGEGGGSGANVLTF. CDR3 nucleotide sequence: TGCGCCAGCGGTGAGGGAGGGGGCTCTGGGGCCAACGTCCTGACTTTC.

The chain employs TRBV5-1 and TRBJ1-4; the match to TRBD1 covers 7 bases. Germline CDR1 and CDR2: SGHRS and YFSETQ. This CDR3 region has 15 residues. The V gene end was trimmed by 3 bases and the J gene end by 6 bases; junction bases not matched to a gene: 8. CDR3 loop: CASSSGRTGDEKLFF. CDR3 DNA: TGCGCCAGCAGCTCGGGCAGGACAGGTGATGAAAAACTGTTTTTT.

The genes are TRBV14 and TRBJ2-3; D is perhaps TRBD1 (6 bases). The germline V and J ends were trimmed by 3 bases and 4 bases, with 20 bases remaining between them. Germline CDR1 and CDR2: SGHDN and FVKESK. The CDR3 is 17 amino acids. The CDR3, as DNA: TGTGCCAGCAGCCATGGGTGGGGACAAGGAGGCCCAGATACGCAGTATTTT. Protein product: CASSHGWGQGGPDTQYF. The variable domain in full, completed from reference TRBV14 and TRBJ2-3, reads EAGVTQFPSHSVIEKGQTVTLRCDPISGHDNLYWYRRVMGKEIKFLLHFVKESKQDESGMPNNRFLAERTGGTYSTLKVQPAELEDSGVYFCASSHGWGQGGPDTQYFGPGTRLTVL.

This clone was picked up a small number of times. The gene calls are TRBV5-1 and TRBJ2-7; perhaps TRBD1 as D (6 bases). Germline CDR1 and CDR2: SGHRS and YFSETQ. CDR3 length equals 14 residues. Trimming cost V 3 bases and J 5 bases, with 15 bases left between them. CDR3 nucleotide sequence: TGCGCCAGCAGCTCACAGGGTTTCGTCGACGAGCAGTACTTC. The encoded protein is CASSSQGFVDEQYF. The entire variable domain, with the rest obtained from reference TRBV5-1 and TRBJ2-7, is as follows: KAGVTQTPRYLIKTRGQQVTLSCSPISGHRSVSWYQQTPGQGLQFLFEYFSETQRNKGNFPGRFSGRQFSNSRSEMNVSTLELGDSALYLCASSSQGFVDEQYFGPGTRLTVT.

The chain has TRBV11-2 and TRBJ2-7; the D call may be TRBD1 or TRBD2 (6 bases each). Germline loops: CDR1 SGHAT, CDR2 FQNNGV. The CDR3 loop spans 11 amino acids. Trimming pared 5 bases from V and 9 bases from J, leaving 11 bases between. CDR3 DNA sequence: TGTGCCAGCAGCCGACAGGAGGGGCAGTACTTC. Its translation is CASSRQEGQYF.

About this clone itself: A read error may account for a junction end that differs from germline. The chain uses TRBV29-1 and TRBJ2-3; D not certain. Germline lookup yields CDR1 SQVTM and CDR2 ANQGSEA. This CDR3 has 10 residues. DNA of the CDR3: TGTAGAGCCGGCACAGATACGCAGTATTTT. Amino acids: CRAGTDTQYF.

The chain uses TRBV6-5 and TRBJ1-2; perhaps TRBD1 as D (6 bases). The CDR3 runs to 13 residues. The V and J ends lost 6 bases and 2 bases respectively, with 10 bases between them. Germline CDR1 is MNHEY and CDR2 is SVGAGI. CDR3 sequence: CASRTGQNYGYTF. CDR3 DNA sequence: TGTGCCAGCAGGACAGGACAAAACTATGGCTACACCTTC.

This clone came up once. The genes are TRBV5-1 and TRBJ1-1; no reliable D call. CDR3 length equals 13 residues. V lost 1 base and J lost 11, with 15 bases in between. Germline assignment: CDR1 SGHRS and CDR2 YFSETQ. CDR3 protein: CASSLHLGELAFF. Here the CDR3 DNA reads TGCGCCAGCAGCTTGCATCTCGGTGAACTGGCTTTCTTT.

The chain links TRBV18 to TRBJ1-1; D perhaps matches TRBD1 (5 bases). This CDR3 region has 13 residues. V lost 1 base to trimming and J lost 11 bases, with 14 bases between them. Looked up from germline, CDR1 is KGHSH and CDR2 is LQKENI. CDR3 DNA sequence: TGTGCCAGCTCACCACAGGGGACTCTTGAGGCTTTCTTT. Protein sequence: CASSPQGTLEAFF.

The chain is built from TRBV7-9 and TRBJ1-1, with D perhaps matching TRBD1 (6 bases). Germline CDR1 SEHNR, CDR2 FQNEAQ (reference sequence). The CDR3 loop spans 14 amino acids. The V end lost 6 bases, the J end lost 6 bases, and 17 bases lay between the germline ends. This CDR3 is CASSRSPGAAEAFF. For the CDR3, the DNA is TGTGCCAGCAGTAGATCTCCAGGGGCGGCTGAAGCTTTCTTT.

This clone has a handful of counts. The rearrangement joins TRBV6-1 to TRBJ1-2; maybe TRBD1 (6 bases). The CDR3 contains 12 residues. Trimming removed 5 bases at V and 7 bases at J, with 11 bases between. Germline V gene data show CDR1 as MNHNS and CDR2 as SASEGT. The CDR3 protein is CASSRQVPGYTF. The CDR3 DNA reads as TGTGCCAGCAGTCGACAGGTGCCTGGCTACACCTTC.

V is TRBV28 and J is TRBJ2-7; D may be TRBD1 or TRBD2 (6 bases each). V dropped 10 bases and J dropped 4 bases, with 20 bases sitting between them. There are 14 residues in the CDR3. From germline, CDR1 is MDHEN and CDR2 SYDVKM. CDR3 nucleotide sequence: TGTGCCATCAATTCCCGGGGGCGGGCTTACGAGCAGTACTTC. Translating gives CAINSRGRAYEQYF.

The chain uses TRBV28 and TRBJ1-1, with a possible D match to TRBD1 (6 bases). The CDR3 contains 14 residues. Germline values: CDR1 MDHEN, CDR2 SYDVKM. Trimming shortened V by 4 bases and J by 5 bases, and 14 bases separated the two germline ends. The CDR3 DNA is TGTGCCAGCAGTTCGGGGGGCGGTTGGACTGAAGCTTTCTTT. Translating gives CASSSGGGWTEAFF. Complete variable domain (other parts from reference TRBV28 and TRBJ1-1): DVKVTQSSRYLVKRTGEKVFLECVQDMDHENMFWYRQDPGLGLRLIYFSYDVKMKEKGDIPEGYSVSREKKERFSLILESASTNQTSMYLCASSSGGGWTEAFFGQGTRLTVV.

This rearrangement joins TRBV11-2 to TRBJ2-5; no firm D call. CDR1 SGHAT and CDR2 FQNNGV come from the germline V gene. V lost 4 bases and J lost 5, with 11 bases in between. The CDR3 is made up of 13 amino acids. CDR3 amino acids: CASSYLQSETQYF. The CDR3 nucleotides read TGTGCCAGCAGCTACCTTCAGAGTGAGACCCAGTACTTC.

The J gene is TRBJ2-3, the V gene TRBV30; D uncertain. Trimming took 4 bases from V and 3 from J, leaving 11 bases between them. Germline loops: CDR1 GTSNPN, CDR2 SVGIG (reference sequence). The CDR3 is made up of 13 amino acids. CDR3 sequence: CAWTRRITDTQYF. The CDR3 DNA reads as TGTGCCTGGACTAGACGTATAACAGATACGCAGTATTTT. The whole variable domain, filled in from reference TRBV30 and TRBJ2-3, reads SQTIHQWPATLVQPVGSPLSLECTVEGTSNPNLYWYRQAAGRGLQLLFYSVGIGQISSEVPQNLSASRPQDRQFILSSKKLLLSDSGFYLCAWTRRITDTQYFGPGTRLTVL.

This chain links TRBV7-9 with TRBJ2-2, with TRBD1 identical over 8 bases. Unmatched junction bases numbered 2, after V lost 4 bases and J lost 1 base. The germline gives CDR1 SEHNR, CDR2 FQNEAQ (reference sequence). This CDR3 is 15 amino acids long. The CDR3 DNA follows: TGTGCCAGCAGCTCCAGGGGGCTGAACACCGGGGAGCTGTTTTTT. Translating it yields CASSSRGLNTGELFF.

The chain combines TRBV6-6 with TRBJ1-1; TRBD1 might be the D (5 bases). CDR1 is MNHNY and CDR2 is SVGAGI in the germline V gene (reference sequence). The CDR3 length is 12 residues. The CDR3 protein is CVGSGVATEAFF. The CDR3 DNA follows: TGTGTCGGTTCGGGGGTGGCGACTGAAGCTTTCTTT.

The V and J genes are TRBV10-3 and TRBJ1-1, with unresolved D. Per germline, CDR1 ENHRY and CDR2 SYGVKD. The CDR3 has 11 amino acids. With 4 bases removed from V and 4 bases from J, the gap between germline ends came to 4 bases. This CDR3 reads CAISAGTEAFF. CDR3 nucleotides: TGTGCCATCAGTGCCGGCACTGAAGCTTTCTTT.

V usage is TRBV7-8 and J usage is TRBJ1-5; D perhaps matches TRBD1 (5 bases). The V end was cut by 1 base, the J end by 4 bases, with 11 bases between. The CDR3 length is 15 residues. From germline, CDR1 is SGHVS and CDR2 FQNEAQ. In DNA, the CDR3 is TGTGCCAGCAGCTTAGGCGCAGGGAATAATCAGCCCCAGCATTTT. Its translation: CASSLGAGNNQPQHF.

V is TRBV5-1 and J is TRBJ2-6, with D possibly matching TRBD1 (5 bases). V shed 3 bases and J shed 0 bases, with 7 bases lying between them. CDR3 size: 15 residues. CDR1 SGHRS and CDR2 YFSETQ come from the germline V gene. In nucleotides, the CDR3 is TGCGCCAGCAGCTCAACAGGCTCTGGGGCCAACGTCCTGACTTTC. This encodes CASSSTGSGANVLTF.

V and J are TRBV23-1 and TRBJ2-5, with 7 bases aligning to TRBD1. TRBV23-1 is reported as an ORF; its role is uncertain. This CDR3 is built from 15 residues. V dropped 3 bases and J dropped 2; count of bases not matched to a gene: 6. The CDR3 DNA sequence: TGCGCCAGCAGTCACTACAGGGGTCGACAAGAGACCCAGTACTTC. This sequence encodes CASSHYRGRQETQYF.

The chain recombines TRBV19 with TRBJ1-1; D call uncertain. Germline V gives CDR1 LNHDA, CDR2 SQIVND (reference sequence). CDR3 length: 14 residues. The V gene lost 3 bases and the J gene lost 2 bases, with 10 bases spanning the gap. CDR3 region: CASSITAPNTEAFF. CDR3 coding DNA: TGTGCCAGTAGTATCACAGCGCCTAACACTGAAGCTTTCTTT. Full variable domain (outside the CDR3, taken from reference TRBV19 and TRBJ1-1): DGGITQSPKYLFRKEGQNVTLSCEQNLNHDAMYWYRQDPGQGLRLIYYSQIVNDFQKGDIAEGYSVSREKKESFPLTVTSAQKNPTAFYLCASSITAPNTEAFFGQGTRLTVV.

This chain uses TRBV7-9 with TRBJ1-2, with D hard to call. Germline loops: CDR1 SEHNR, CDR2 FQNEAQ (reference sequence). The CDR3 spans 11 residues. V was pared by 5 bases and J by 1 base, with 2 bases between. The CDR3 spells CASSLNYGYTF. The CDR3 coding sequence is TGTGCCAGCAGCCTTAACTATGGCTACACCTTC.